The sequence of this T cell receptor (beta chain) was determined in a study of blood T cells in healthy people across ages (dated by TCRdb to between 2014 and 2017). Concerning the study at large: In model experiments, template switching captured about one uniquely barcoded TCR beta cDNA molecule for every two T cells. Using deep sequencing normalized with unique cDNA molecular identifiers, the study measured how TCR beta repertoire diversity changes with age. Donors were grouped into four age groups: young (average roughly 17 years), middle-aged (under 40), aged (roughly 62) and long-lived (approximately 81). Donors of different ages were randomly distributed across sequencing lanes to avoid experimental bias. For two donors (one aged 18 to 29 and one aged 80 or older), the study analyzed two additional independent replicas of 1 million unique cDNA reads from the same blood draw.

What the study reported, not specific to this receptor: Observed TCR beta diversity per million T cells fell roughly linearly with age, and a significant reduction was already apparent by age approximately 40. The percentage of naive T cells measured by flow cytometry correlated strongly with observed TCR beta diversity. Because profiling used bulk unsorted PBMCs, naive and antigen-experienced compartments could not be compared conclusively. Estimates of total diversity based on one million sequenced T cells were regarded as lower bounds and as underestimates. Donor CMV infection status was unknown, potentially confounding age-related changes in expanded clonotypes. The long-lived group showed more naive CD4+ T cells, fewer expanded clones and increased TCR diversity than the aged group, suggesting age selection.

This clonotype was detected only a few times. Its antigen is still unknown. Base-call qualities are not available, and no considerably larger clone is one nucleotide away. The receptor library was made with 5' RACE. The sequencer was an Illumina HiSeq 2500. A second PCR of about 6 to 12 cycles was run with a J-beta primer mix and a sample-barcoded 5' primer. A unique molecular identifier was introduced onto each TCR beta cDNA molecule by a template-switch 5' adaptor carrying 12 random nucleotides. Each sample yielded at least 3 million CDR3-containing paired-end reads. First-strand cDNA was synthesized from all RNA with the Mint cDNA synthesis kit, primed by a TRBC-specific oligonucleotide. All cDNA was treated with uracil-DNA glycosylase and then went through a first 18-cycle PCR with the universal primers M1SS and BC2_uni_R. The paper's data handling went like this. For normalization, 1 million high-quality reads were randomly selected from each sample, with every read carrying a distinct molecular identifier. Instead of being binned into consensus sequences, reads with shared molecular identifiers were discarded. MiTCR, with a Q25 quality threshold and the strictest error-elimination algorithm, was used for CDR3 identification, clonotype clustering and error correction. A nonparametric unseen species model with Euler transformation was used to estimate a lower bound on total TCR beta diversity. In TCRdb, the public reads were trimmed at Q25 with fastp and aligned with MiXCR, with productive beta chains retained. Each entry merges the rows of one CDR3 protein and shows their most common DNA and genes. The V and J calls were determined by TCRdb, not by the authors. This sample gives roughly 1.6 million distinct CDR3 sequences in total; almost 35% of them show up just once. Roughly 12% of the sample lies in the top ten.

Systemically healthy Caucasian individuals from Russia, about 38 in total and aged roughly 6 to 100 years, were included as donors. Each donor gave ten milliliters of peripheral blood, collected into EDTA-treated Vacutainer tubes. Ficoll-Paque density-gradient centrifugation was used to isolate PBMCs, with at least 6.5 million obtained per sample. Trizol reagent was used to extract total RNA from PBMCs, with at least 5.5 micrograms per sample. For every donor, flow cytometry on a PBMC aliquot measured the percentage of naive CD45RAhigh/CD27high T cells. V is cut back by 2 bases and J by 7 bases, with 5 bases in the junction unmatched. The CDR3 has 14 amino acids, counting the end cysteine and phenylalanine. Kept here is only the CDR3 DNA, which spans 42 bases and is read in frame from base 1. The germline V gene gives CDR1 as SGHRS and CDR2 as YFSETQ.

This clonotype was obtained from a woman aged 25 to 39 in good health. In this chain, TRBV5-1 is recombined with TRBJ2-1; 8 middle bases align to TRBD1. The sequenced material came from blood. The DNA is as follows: TGCGCCAGCAGCTTCCGGACAGGGCCGAATGAGCAGTTCTTC. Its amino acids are CASSFRTGPNEQFF.